The table lists the clone carrying this T cell receptor (beta chain) with many counts. Antigen: not known. One end of the junction fails to match germline, which may point to a read error. These data are taken from a study of T-cell memory formation after mild COVID-19. Across the whole study: For the most part, TCR clusters were specific to one donor. Notes on the study in general: Largely, contracting CD4+ clones fell within CM and EM, and contracting CD8+ clones within EMRA.

Germline CDR1 is SGHRS and CDR2 is YFSETQ. CDR3 size: 13 residues. TCRdb passed the 5' RACE reads through MiXCR, listing each CDR3 protein once. The table shows about 270,000 distinct CDR3 sequences, with over 15% occurring only once. V and J are TRBV5-1 and TRBJ2-3, with D unclear. The receptor was derived from a man aged 18 to 29 who had mild COVID-19 (a few samples of this study predate the infection). Cell type and time point are not known. The sample was PBMCs or a T cell subset sorted from them (not recorded which). The CDR3 loop is CASSRASTDTQYF. The CDR3 nucleotides read TGTGCCAGCAGCCGAGCTAGCACAGATACGCAGTATTTT.